This T cell receptor (beta chain) was documented in a study of CD8 T cells in Susac syndrome. Concerning this clonotype itself: The antigen remains undetermined.

cDNA came from about 0.5 to 1 ug RNA primed by random hexamers. TCRdb itself ran the immunoSEQ multiplex PCR reads through MiXCR, one entry per CDR3 protein. The sample records 140,000 to 150,000 distinct CDR3 sequences, less than 95% being singletons. Germline lookup yields CDR1 MNHEY and CDR2 SVGAGI. The ends were cut back, 7 bases at V and 4 bases at J, with 13 bases in the middle. This CDR3 is 13 amino acids long. Study-wide findings and caveats: The study conceded that its TCR sequencing and HLA analysis involved relatively few individuals.

The specimen sequenced was CD4+ T cells from PBMCs. This TCR came from a human donor in good health. The chain joins TRBV6-5 to TRBJ1-2; D gene unclear. The DNA of the CDR3 is TGTGCCAGCATCGGTAGTAACTTCTATGGCTACACCTTC. Translating gives CASIGSNFYGYTF.